This T cell receptor beta chain was captured by sequencing in a study of T-cell reconstitution after alpha-beta-depleted transplantation in children. Study-level findings and limits: At one year after transplant, newly produced T cells mostly accounted for T-cell counts and diversity. Reportedly, roughly two months post-transplant, alpha-beta T cells arose from several hundred expanded graft clones. It was surviving recipient T cells and thymic progenitors that gave some patients high TCRbeta diversity at day 60.

Unique molecular identifiers were built into the TCRbeta library. TCRdb processed the PCR reads anew with MiXCR; each CDR3 protein has one entry. The data hold around 94,000 distinct CDR3 sequences, with approximately 6% observed a single time. As for this clonotype: Its antigen is still unknown.

CDR3 length: 15 amino acids. Looked up from germline, CDR1 is SGHTA and CDR2 is FQGNSA. The germline V and J ends were trimmed by 5 bases and 5 bases, with 15 bases remaining between them. The J gene is TRBJ2-2, the V gene TRBV7-2; D might be TRBD1 or TRBD2, each matching 5 bases. The sample in question was PBMCs, mostly from graft donor cells, obtained 60 days after TCRalphabeta/CD19-depleted stem cell transplant. This receptor was identified in a female patient aged 2-10 years who had a stem cell transplant for Fanconi anemia, so the T cells may come from the graft donor. The CDR3: CASSLPGSLTGELFF. In DNA form, the CDR3 reads TGTGCCAGCAGCCTTCCAGGGAGTTTAACCGGGGAGCTGTTTTTT.